This T cell receptor (beta chain) was captured by sequencing in a study of CD8 T cells in Susac syndrome. Included as multiple sclerosis controls were treatment-naive patients who had stable or active relapsing-remitting disease. V gave up 0 bases and J gave up 7 bases, with 12 bases separating them. Germline V gene data show CDR1 as MGHRA and CDR2 as YSYEKL. The CDR3 runs to 15 residues. Reverse transcription of about 0.45 to 1 ug RNA was carried out with random hexamers. TCRdb re-called the immunoSEQ multiplex PCR reads through MiXCR, storing one row per CDR3 protein. Altogether approximately 230,000 distinct CDR3 sequences are present, 85% to 95% being singletons, with the ten largest covering around 0.07%.

This chain uses TRBV4-1 with TRBJ2-2, with a possible D match to TRBD2 (6 bases). This TCR was recovered from a human donor with multiple sclerosis. The specimen sequenced was CD4+ T cells from PBMCs. CDR3: CASSQEEGTYGELFF. The CDR3 region has the DNA TGCGCCAGCAGCCAAGAGGAGGGTACATACGGGGAGCTGTTTTTT.